This T cell receptor (beta chain) was found in a study of T-cell reconstitution after alpha-beta-depleted transplantation in children. Study observations and caveats: Among T cells one year after transplant, newly produced cells accounted for most counts and diversity.

Preparing the TCRbeta library involved the use of unique molecular identifiers. Via MiXCR, TCRdb re-called the PCR reads, giving one row per CDR3 protein. This table has about 8,400 distinct CDR3 sequences, about 16% appearing once. This clonotype was observed once. Its antigen is not identified. The junction does not match germline at one end; this may be a read error. The receptor's source is a girl less than two years old who had a stem cell transplant for combined immunodeficiency, so the T cells may come from the graft donor. The material was PBMCs, mostly from graft donor cells, obtained 60 days after TCRalphabeta/CD19-depleted stem cell transplant.

For the CDR3, the DNA is TGCAGTGGGGAAGGGGACAGGGGGATCAATGACCAGTTCTTC. It is translated as CSGEGDRGINDQFF. The rearrangement links TRBV20-1 to TRBJ2-1, with TRBD1 identical over 11 bases. CDR1 and CDR2 (germline): DFQATT, SNEGSKA (reference sequence). The CDR3 spans 14 residues.